The T cell receptor beta chain under discussion was sequenced for a study of T cell responses to AZD1222 COVID-19 vaccine. About the research overall: Recipients boosted at about 4 weeks or about 12 weeks are pooled.

The junction had 9 bases not matched to a gene; V was cut back by 5 bases and J by 5 bases. This CDR3 contains 15 residues. Germline V gene sequence: CDR1 MNHEY, CDR2 SVGEGT. Details on this clone: The antigen remains unidentified.

The method was immunoSEQ multiplex PCR; TCRdb's version includes in-frame clones alone and lacks a portion of them. The profile covers 95,000 to 110,000 clones, with over 90% appearing a single time and around 4.7% taken by the ten largest. The study, taken as a whole, reports: Repertoire samples came only from after the peak T cell response. Donors skewed white British and female; clonal diversity was possibly underestimated.

V gene TRBV6-2 or TRBV6-3 combines with J gene TRBJ1-5, with TRBD1 identical over 7 bases. The source of this sequence is an adult in good health. The material was peripheral blood, obtained on day 0 of AZD1222 vaccination. The CDR3 here is CASSGKTGLDQPQHF. CDR3 nucleotides: TGTGCCAGCAGTGGGAAGACAGGGCTGGATCAGCCCCAGCATTTT.